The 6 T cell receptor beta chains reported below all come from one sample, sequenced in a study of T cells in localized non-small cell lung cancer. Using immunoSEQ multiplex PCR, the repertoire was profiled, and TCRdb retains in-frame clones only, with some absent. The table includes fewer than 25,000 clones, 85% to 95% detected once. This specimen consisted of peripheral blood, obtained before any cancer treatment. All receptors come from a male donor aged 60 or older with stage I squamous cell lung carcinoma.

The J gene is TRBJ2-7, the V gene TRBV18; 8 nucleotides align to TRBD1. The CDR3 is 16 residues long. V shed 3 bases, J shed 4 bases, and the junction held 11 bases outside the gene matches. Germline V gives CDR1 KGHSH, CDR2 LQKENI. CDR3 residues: CASSPIFVTGAYEQYF. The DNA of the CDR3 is TGTGCCAGCTCACCGATATTTGTGACAGGGGCGTACGAGCAGTACTTC.

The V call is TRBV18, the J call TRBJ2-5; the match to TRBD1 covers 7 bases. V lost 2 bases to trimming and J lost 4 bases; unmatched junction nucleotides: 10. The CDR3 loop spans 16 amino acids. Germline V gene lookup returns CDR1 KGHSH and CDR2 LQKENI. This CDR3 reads CASSPGGQLTLETQYF. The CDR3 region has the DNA TGTGCCAGCTCACCAGGGGGACAGTTAACGTTAGAGACCCAGTACTTC.

The DNA of the CDR3 is TGTGCCAGCAGTTTTGAGGGGCGGGGCGGGGAGCTGTTTTTT. As protein: CASSFEGRGGELFF. This chain connects TRBV7-3 to TRBJ2-2; a weak D match, TRBD2 (6 bases). The CDR3 covers 14 residues. V was clipped by 6 bases and J by 7 bases, with 15 bases between them. Per germline, CDR1 SGHTA and CDR2 FQGTGA.

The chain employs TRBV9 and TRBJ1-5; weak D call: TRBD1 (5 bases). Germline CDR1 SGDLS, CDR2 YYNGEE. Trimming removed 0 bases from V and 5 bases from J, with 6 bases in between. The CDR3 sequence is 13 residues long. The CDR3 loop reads CASSVGRDQPQHF. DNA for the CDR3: TGTGCCAGCAGCGTAGGCAGGGATCAGCCCCAGCATTTT. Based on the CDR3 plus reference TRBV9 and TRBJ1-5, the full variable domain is DSGVTQTPKHLITATGQRVTLRCSPRSGDLSVYWYQQSLDQGLQFLIQYYNGEERAKGNILERFSAQQFPDLHSELNLSSLELGDSALYFCASSVGRDQPQHFGDGTRLSIL.

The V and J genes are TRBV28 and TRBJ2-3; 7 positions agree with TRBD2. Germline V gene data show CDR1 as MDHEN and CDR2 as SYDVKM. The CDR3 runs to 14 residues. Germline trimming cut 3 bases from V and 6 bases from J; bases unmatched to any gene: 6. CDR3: CASSLAGVYDTQYF. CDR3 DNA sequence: TGTGCCAGCAGTTTGGCGGGAGTATACGATACGCAGTATTTT. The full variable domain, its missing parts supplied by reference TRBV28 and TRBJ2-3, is DVKVTQSSRYLVKRTGEKVFLECVQDMDHENMFWYRQDPGLGLRLIYFSYDVKMKEKGDIPEGYSVSREKKERFSLILESASTNQTSMYLCASSLAGVYDTQYFGPGTRLTVL.

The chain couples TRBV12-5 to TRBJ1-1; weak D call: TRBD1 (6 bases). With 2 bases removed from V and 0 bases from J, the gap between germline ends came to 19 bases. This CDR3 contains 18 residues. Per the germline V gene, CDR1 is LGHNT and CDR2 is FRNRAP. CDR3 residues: CASGLMMGQGTMNTEAFF. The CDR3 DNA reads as TGTGCTAGTGGTTTGATGATGGGGCAGGGGACTATGAACACTGAAGCTTTCTTT.